This entry lists 21 T cell receptor beta chains sequenced from one sample in a study of blood T cell repertoires in COVID-19. Clones were sequenced by immunoSEQ multiplex PCR, and TCRdb holds only the in-frame ones, with some missing. The top ten hold around 5% of the sample, which has roughly 100,000 clones, 87% seen once. The sample consisted of peripheral blood. These receptors were taken from a woman between 50 and 59 years old with COVID-19, enrolled during active disease.

This clone was seen only once. The V call is TRBV10-1, the J call TRBJ2-7; D is possibly TRBD1 (5 bases). This CDR3 has 14 residues. CDR1 is WNHNN and CDR2 is SYGVQD in the germline V gene (reference sequence). V was clipped by 6 bases and J by 2 bases, with 14 bases between them. CDR3 sequence (DNA): TGCGCCAGCAGCCCCGGACACGGAGCCTACGAGCAGTACTTC. This sequence encodes CASSPGHGAYEQYF.

The chain employs TRBV18 and TRBJ1-3; TRBD1 is a possible D gene (5 bases). The V end was cut by 0 bases, the J end by 4 bases, with 10 bases between. The germline V gene has CDR1 KGHSH and CDR2 LQKENI. The CDR3 spans 15 residues. The CDR3 DNA follows: TGTGCCAGCTCACCACCCTCAGGGCTCGGAAACACCATATATTTT. Its translation is CASSPPSGLGNTIYF.

The V and J genes are TRBV19 and TRBJ1-1, with D perhaps matching TRBD1 (5 bases). The ends were cut back, 3 bases at V and 1 base at J, with 6 bases in the middle. In germline, CDR1 is LNHDA, CDR2 SQIVND (reference sequence). This CDR3 comprises 13 residues. The CDR3 DNA sequence: TGTGCCAGTAGTATCGGACAGAACACTGAAGCTTTCTTT. This sequence encodes CASSIGQNTEAFF.

With respect to this clone: The identical CDR3 is also encoded by other nucleotide sequences in the sample. The chain links TRBV18 to TRBJ2-3, with TRBD1 identical over 7 bases. V shed 5 bases and J 4 bases; nucleotides not matched to a gene: 6. The length of the CDR3 is 14 residues. Germline CDR1 and CDR2: KGHSH and LQKENI. The CDR3 here is CASSRGQKADTQYF. In DNA form, the CDR3 reads TGTGCCAGCTCAAGGGGACAGAAAGCAGATACGCAGTATTTT. The complete variable domain, with remaining parts taken from reference TRBV18 and TRBJ2-3, reads NAGVMQNPRHLVRRRGQEARLRCSPMKGHSHVYWYRQLPEEGLKFMVYLQKENIIDESGMPKERFSAEFPKEGPSILRIQQVVRGDSAAYFCASSRGQKADTQYFGPGTRLTVL.

The chain employs TRBV4-3 and TRBJ2-1; 8 bases agree with TRBD2. The V and J ends lost 1 base and 4 bases, in that order; junction bases with no gene match: 9. The CDR3 length is 17 residues. Germline assignment: CDR1 LGHNA and CDR2 YSLEER. The CDR3 DNA is TGCGCCAGCAGCCAAGGATCCAGCGGGGGACCATACAATGAGCAGTTCTTC. This sequence encodes CASSQGSSGGPYNEQFF.

The gene calls are TRBV4-3 and TRBJ2-5, with 7 bases matching TRBD1. After removal of 1 base from V and 4 bases from J, the junction contained 6 bases not matched to a gene. Looked up from germline, CDR1 is LGHNA and CDR2 is YSLEER. The CDR3 has 15 amino acids. The CDR3 bases are TGCGCCAGCAGCCAAGGGCAGGGGGTAAGAGAGACCCAGTACTTC. As protein: CASSQGQGVRETQYF.

The chain links TRBV6-5 to TRBJ1-2, with 8 bases that match TRBD1. The CDR3 totals 14 residues. V dropped 11 bases and J dropped 4; count of bases not matched to a gene: 12. Germline CDR1 reads MNHEY; CDR2 reads SVGAGI. The DNA for the CDR3 is TGTGCCTGTCTCCGCCGCAGGGGGCTCTATGGCTACACCTTC. Encoded protein: CACLRRRGLYGYTF.

The chain uses TRBV6-5 and TRBJ2-1; 9 positions match TRBD1. V shed 5 bases and J 2 bases; nucleotides not matched to a gene: 1. Germline CDR1 reads MNHEY; CDR2 reads SVGAGI. This CDR3 contains 14 residues. The CDR3 protein is CASSRQGAYNEQFF. In DNA, the CDR3 is TGTGCCAGCAGTCGACAGGGGGCCTACAATGAGCAGTTCTTC.

V is TRBV29-1 and J is TRBJ2-1; TRBD1 aligns across 7 bases. This CDR3 comprises 11 residues. Germline loops: CDR1 SQVTM, CDR2 ANQGSEA. The CDR3 sequence: CTGTENNEQFF. DNA for the CDR3: TGCACGGGGACAGAGAACAATGAGCAGTTCTTC.

The CDR3, as DNA: TGTGCCAGCAGAAGGGGGCGCGTAGAGACCCAGTACTTC. Translating gives CASRRGRVETQYF. The chain has TRBV12-3 or TRBV12-4 and TRBJ2-5, with 7 bases matching TRBD1. The CDR3 loop spans 13 amino acids. Germline trimming cut 6 bases from V and 4 bases from J; bases unmatched to any gene: 5.

V and J are TRBV30 and TRBJ2-1; tentatively, D is TRBD2 (7 bases). Germline V lookup: CDR1 GTSNPN, CDR2 SVGIG (reference sequence). The CDR3 has 14 residues. With 0 bases removed from V and 6 bases from J, the gap between germline ends came to 12 bases. The CDR3 spells CAWSVAGARNEQFF. The DNA for the CDR3 is TGTGCCTGGAGTGTTGCGGGGGCCCGCAATGAGCAGTTCTTC.

As DNA, the CDR3 is TGTGCCAGCAGTACCGGACAGGGCTTAATGGGGGGCTACACCTTC. This sequence encodes CASSTGQGLMGGYTF. The chain employs TRBV6-5 and TRBJ1-2; 8 bases match TRBD1. Germline CDR1 MNHEY, CDR2 SVGAGI. This CDR3 has 15 residues. Germline trimming cut 5 bases from V and 8 bases from J; bases unmatched to any gene: 13.

This clone was counted a few times. The V call is TRBV4-2, the J call TRBJ1-4; D is ambiguous. Germline V gene sequence: CDR1 LGHNA, CDR2 YNFKEQ. Trimming shortened V by 1 base and J by 0 bases, and 6 bases separated the two germline ends. The CDR3 length is 15 residues. The CDR3: CASSQAFATNEKLFF. The CDR3 nucleotides are TGTGCCAGCAGCCAAGCGTTTGCAACTAATGAAAAACTGTTTTTT.

The rearrangement links TRBV3-1 (or the pseudogene TRBV3-2) to TRBJ2-1; 8 bases line up with TRBD2. The CDR3 has 14 amino acids. Germline V gene data show CDR1 as LGHDT and CDR2 as YNNKEL (reference sequence). Trimming took 1 base from V and 10 from J; bases not matched to a gene: 6. Here the CDR3 DNA reads TGTGCCAGCAGCCAAGGACTAGCGCAGGGGGAGCAGTTCTTC. Amino acids: CASSQGLAQGEQFF.

The genes are TRBV19 and TRBJ2-5, with D possibly matching TRBD1 (6 bases). Trimming left V 5 bases short and J 5 bases short, with 12 bases between. The CDR3 extends over 13 amino acids. Germline CDR1 reads LNHDA; CDR2 reads SQIVND (reference sequence). CDR3 sequence reads: CASSHRAGETQYF. The CDR3 DNA is TGTGCCAGTAGTCACAGGGCAGGGGAGACCCAGTACTTC.

This chain connects TRBV27 to TRBJ2-1; TRBD2 agrees at 13 bases. With V trimmed by 2 bases and J by 11 bases, 6 bases remained unmatched. Germline values: CDR1 MNHEY, CDR2 SMNVEV (reference sequence). This CDR3 is built from 15 residues. The CDR3 spells CASSLGTSGDQQQFF. Here the CDR3 DNA reads TGTGCCAGCAGTTTAGGGACTAGCGGGGATCAGCAGCAGTTCTTC.

V and J are TRBV19 and TRBJ1-2; D possibly corresponds to TRBD1 (6 bases). Per the germline V gene, CDR1 is LNHDA and CDR2 is SQIVND (reference sequence). Trimming stripped 7 bases from V and 4 bases from J, with 13 bases between. This CDR3 spans 13 amino acids. CDR3 region: CASTLLQGYGYTF. CDR3 bases: TGTGCCAGTACCTTACTACAGGGCTATGGCTACACCTTC. Variable domain in full (rest from reference TRBV19 and TRBJ1-2): DGGITQSPKYLFRKEGQNVTLSCEQNLNHDAMYWYRQDPGQGLRLIYYSQIVNDFQKGDIAEGYSVSREKKESFPLTVTSAQKNPTAFYLCASTLLQGYGYTFGSGTRLTVV.

V and J are TRBV7-9 and TRBJ2-1, with 12 positions matching TRBD2. The CDR3 totals 15 residues. Germline CDR1 SEHNR, CDR2 FQNEAQ (reference sequence). J gave up 8 bases and V 3 bases, and 5 bases lay outside the gene matches. CDR3 loop: CASSLLAGGRHEQFF. In nucleotides, the CDR3 is TGTGCCAGCAGCTTGCTAGCGGGGGGGCGGCATGAGCAGTTCTTC.

CDR3 bases: TGTGCCAGCAGCGAGGTGCGGGCCCACAATGAGCAGTTCTTC. This encodes CASSEVRAHNEQFF. V is TRBV11-2 and J is TRBJ2-1; D possibly corresponds to TRBD2 (5 bases). The CDR3 extends over 14 amino acids. The germline CDR1 and CDR2 sequences are SGHAT and FQNNGV. V lost 5 bases and J lost 5, with 13 bases in between. Full variable domain (outside the CDR3, taken from reference TRBV11-2 and TRBJ2-1): EAGVAQSPRYKIIEKRQSVAFWCNPISGHATLYWYQQILGQGPKLLIQFQNNGVVDDSQLPKDRFSAERLKGVDSTLKIQPAKLEDSAVYLCASSEVRAHNEQFFGPGTRLTVL.

The chain recombines TRBV5-1 with TRBJ1-1; the match to TRBD1 covers 9 bases. Germline lookup yields CDR1 SGHRS and CDR2 YFSETQ. The CDR3 length is 14 residues. The junction had 5 bases not matched to a gene; V was cut back by 3 bases and J by 5 bases. The CDR3 DNA reads as TGCGCCAGCAGCTCAGACAGGGGGTCTACTGAAGCTTTCTTT. Its translation is CASSSDRGSTEAFF.

The chain has TRBV7-4 and TRBJ1-5; TRBD1 matches 7 bases. Germline V gene data show CDR1 as SGHVT and CDR2 as SQSDAQ. CDR3 length equals 15 residues. The trim removed 8 bases at V and 9 bases at J, leaving 16 bases unmatched. CDR3 nucleotide sequence: TGTGCCAGCGGAAGGGGGGACAGCCTTGACGGGCCCCAGCATTTT. As protein: CASGRGDSLDGPQHF.